This TCR beta chain came from a study of T cell repertoires in cytomegalovirus infection. Study-wide background: Evidence of both CMV infection and a matching HLA type came from public TCR beta signatures. Study observations and caveats: HLA-C-restricted CMV-specific TCR beta clonotypes prevailed in the ex vivo response.

TCRdb used MiXCR to reprocess the reads, holding one entry per CDR3 protein. The repertoire holds 200,000 to 250,000 distinct CDR3 sequences, approximately 24% seen once, with roughly 18% in the top ten. This clonotype has only a few counts. Its specificity is not known. The germline gives CDR1 KGHSH, CDR2 LQKENI. The V gene lost 3 bases and the J gene lost 6 bases, with 13 bases spanning the gap. This CDR3 comprises 14 residues. Sequencing was done on a sample of CD8+ T cells from PBMCs. This rearrangement joins TRBV18 to TRBJ2-3, with D unclear. The TCR was taken from a human donor in good health (CMV status not recorded). Some clones in this sample may be carry-over from other donors' samples. Here the CDR3 DNA reads TGTGCCAGCTCACCGAGAAACTTAGCCGATACGCAGTATTTT. Translated: CASSPRNLADTQYF. Using reference TRBV18 and TRBJ2-3 for the parts outside the CDR3, the full variable domain is NAGVMQNPRHLVRRRGQEARLRCSPMKGHSHVYWYRQLPEEGLKFMVYLQKENIIDESGMPKERFSAEFPKEGPSILRIQQVVRGDSAAYFCASSPRNLADTQYFGPGTRLTVL.